The 7 T cell receptor beta chains below were found in one sample sequenced in a study of blood T cell repertoires in COVID-19. Clones were read by immunoSEQ multiplex PCR, and TCRdb kept only the in-frame ones, dropping some. The table lists 140,000 or so clones, approximately 90% of them singletons, with nearly 0.95% in the top ten. The sequenced sample consisted of peripheral blood. The source is a woman aged 45-65 years with acute or convalescent COVID-19.

The chain recombines TRBV30 with TRBJ1-6; 9 nucleotides line up with TRBD1. Germline V gene sequence: CDR1 GTSNPN, CDR2 SVGIG (reference sequence). The CDR3 extends over 12 amino acids. V was clipped by 5 bases and J by 9 bases; unmatched bases: 2. CDR3 sequence: CAWGTGLSPLHF. CDR3 DNA: TGTGCCTGGGGGACAGGGCTTTCACCCCTCCACTTT. The full variable domain, with the rest looked up from reference TRBV30 and TRBJ1-6, is SQTIHQWPATLVQPVGSPLSLECTVEGTSNPNLYWYRQAAGRGLQLLFYSVGIGQISSEVPQNLSASRPQDRQFILSSKKLLLSDSGFYLCAWGTGLSPLHFGNGTRLTVT.

This chain joins TRBV6-5 and TRBJ1-1, with 7 bases fitting TRBD1. Germline V gives CDR1 MNHEY, CDR2 SVGAGI. The CDR3 totals 13 residues. The V gene end was trimmed by 2 bases and the J gene end by 12 bases; junction bases not matched to a gene: 9. Here the CDR3 DNA reads TGTGCCAGCAGTTACCCCTTCGGGACAGACACTTTCTTT. Protein sequence: CASSYPFGTDTFF.

In this sample, this clone turned up a few times. The chain couples TRBV7-2 to TRBJ1-2, with D uncertain. This CDR3 has 14 residues. CDR1 is SGHTA, CDR2 FQGNSA, per germline. The ends were cut back, 0 bases at V and 3 bases at J, with 8 bases in the middle. Here the CDR3 reads CASSLAPRYYGYTF. Written as DNA, the CDR3 is TGTGCCAGCAGCTTAGCGCCCAGGTACTATGGCTACACCTTC.

This clone is a singleton in its sample. The V and J genes are TRBV3-1 (or the pseudogene TRBV3-2) and TRBJ2-5; D is perhaps TRBD2 (6 bases). The V gene's germline CDR1 is LGHDT and CDR2 YNNKEL (reference sequence). This CDR3 has 18 amino acids. The V end lost 4 bases, the J end lost 5 bases, and 26 bases lay between the germline ends. CDR3 sequence: CASSPRYLLTRVNETQYF. As DNA, the CDR3 is TGTGCCAGCAGCCCCCGATATCTGCTGACTAGAGTGAATGAGACCCAGTACTTC.

This chain's CDR3 is CASSARTVNYGYTF. Written as DNA, the CDR3 is TGTGCCAGCTCAGCTCGGACAGTCAACTATGGCTACACCTTC. This chain joins TRBV18 and TRBJ1-2, with a possible D match to TRBD1 (6 bases). CDR1 and CDR2 (germline): KGHSH, LQKENI. Trimming pared 5 bases from V and 2 bases from J, leaving 12 bases between. This CDR3 has 14 residues.

The chain links TRBV9 to TRBJ2-2, with a tentative D call TRBD1 (5 bases). Germline assignment: CDR1 SGDLS and CDR2 YYNGEE. V was pared by 6 bases and J by 0 bases, with 9 bases between. The CDR3 loop spans 14 amino acids. CDR3 protein: CASTLTANTGELFF. The CDR3 DNA follows: TGTGCCAGCACCTTGACAGCGAACACCGGGGAGCTGTTTTTT.

The chain employs TRBV19 and TRBJ1-1, with unresolved D. V gave up 7 bases and J gave up 1 base, with 13 bases separating them. Germline values: CDR1 LNHDA, CDR2 SQIVND (reference sequence). The CDR3 loop spans 14 amino acids. CDR3 in amino acids: CASNWRAGNTEAFF. CDR3 DNA sequence: TGTGCCAGTAATTGGAGGGCCGGGAACACTGAAGCTTTCTTT.